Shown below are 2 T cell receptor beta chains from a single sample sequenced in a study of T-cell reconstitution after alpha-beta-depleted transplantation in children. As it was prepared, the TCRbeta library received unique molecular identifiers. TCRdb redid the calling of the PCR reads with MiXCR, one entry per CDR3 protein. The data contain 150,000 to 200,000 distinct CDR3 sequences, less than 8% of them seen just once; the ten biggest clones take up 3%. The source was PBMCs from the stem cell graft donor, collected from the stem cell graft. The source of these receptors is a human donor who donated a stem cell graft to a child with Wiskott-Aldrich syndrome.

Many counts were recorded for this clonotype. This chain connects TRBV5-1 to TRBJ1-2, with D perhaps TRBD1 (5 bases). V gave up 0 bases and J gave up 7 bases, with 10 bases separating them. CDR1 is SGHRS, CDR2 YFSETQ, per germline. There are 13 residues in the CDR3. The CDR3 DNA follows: TGCGCCAGCAGCTTGGACTATGGGGCTGGCTACACCTTC. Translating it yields CASSLDYGAGYTF.

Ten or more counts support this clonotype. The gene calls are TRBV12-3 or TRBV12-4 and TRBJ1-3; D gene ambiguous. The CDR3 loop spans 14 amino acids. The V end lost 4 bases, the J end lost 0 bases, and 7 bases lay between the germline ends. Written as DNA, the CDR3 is TGTGCCAGCAGTTACGGGAGCTCTGGAAACACCATATATTTT. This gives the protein CASSYGSSGNTIYF.